These 10 T cell receptor beta chains were all obtained from the same sample, sequenced in a study of blood T cells in healthy people across ages. A second PCR of roughly 7 to 11 cycles used a sample-barcoded 5' primer and a J-beta primer mix. TCRdb analysed the 5' RACE reads with MiXCR anew, one entry per CDR3 protein. The repertoire holds around 520,000 distinct CDR3 sequences, 25% to 35% seen once, with approximately 3.6% in the top ten. This sample was shared with a second study, whose subject was T cells of mothers and their children.

Sequencing input: blood. These TCRs come from a boy aged 2 to 10 in good health.

This clonotype was counted only a few times. The chain combines TRBV21-1 with TRBJ2-7; TRBD1 is taken as the D call from the table, unchecked against the DNA. TRBV21-1 constitutes a pseudogene. This CDR3 is built from 17 residues. The CDR3 nucleotides are TGTGCCAGCAGCAAAGCGGCAGGGAGTAGCAACTCCTACGAGCAGTACTTC. It yields the protein CASSKAAGSSNSYEQYF.

This clonotype was seen a few times. This chain connects TRBV3-1 to TRBJ2-1; either TRBD1 or TRBD2 may fit D (7 bases each). The closer fit of TRBJ2-7 to the DNA end suggests the J call may be wrong. Germline V CDR1 and CDR2: LGHDT, YNNKEL (reference sequence). This CDR3 is built from 15 residues. CDR3 sequence (DNA): TGTGCCAGCAGCCAAGGGGCAGGGGGGGTCTACGAGCAGTACTTC. This codes for CASSQGAGGVYEQYF.

The genes are TRBV25-1 and TRBJ1-4; D is uncertain. V shed 7 bases and J shed 6 bases, with 18 bases lying between them. CDR1 and CDR2 (germline): MGHDK, SYGVNS. The CDR3 extends over 15 amino acids. The CDR3 protein is CASKLSGVAHEKLFF. As DNA, the CDR3 is TGTGCCAGCAAACTTTCCGGGGTAGCGCATGAAAAACTGTTTTTT.

CDR3 nucleotides: TGCAGCGTTGAAGATCCCGAGGGTTTCACAGATACGCAGTATTTT. It is translated as CSVEDPEGFTDTQYF. The chain uses TRBV29-1 and TRBJ2-3; possibly TRBD2 for D (5 bases). The germline V and J ends were trimmed by 0 bases and 2 bases, with 12 bases remaining between them. This CDR3 comprises 15 residues. The germline V gene has CDR1 SQVTM and CDR2 ANQGSEA.

The chain carries TRBV4-1 and TRBJ1-2, with D uncertain. Trimming took 0 bases from V and 8 from J, leaving 13 bases between them. The germline V gene has CDR1 MGHRA and CDR2 YSYEKL. There are 14 residues in the CDR3. The CDR3 coding sequence is TGCGCCAGCAGCCAAGAACCAGGAGAACAGGGCTACACCTTC. Translated: CASSQEPGEQGYTF.

The gene calls are TRBV7-2 and TRBJ2-7; 11 nucleotides line up with TRBD1. Germline trimming cut 6 bases from V and 6 bases from J; bases unmatched to any gene: 7. The CDR3 has 14 amino acids. Germline V gene data show CDR1 as SGHTA and CDR2 as FQGNSA. Here the CDR3 reads CASSLDRGLCEQYF. The CDR3 nucleotides read TGTGCCAGCAGTTTGGACAGGGGGCTGTGCGAGCAGTACTTC.

The chain couples TRBV6-5 to TRBJ2-3; no reliable D call. The CDR3 sequence is 17 residues long. V was pared by 0 bases and J by 6 bases, with 19 bases between. The V gene's germline CDR1 is MNHEY and CDR2 SVGAGI. CDR3 residues: CASSYSGNAVRTDTQYF. As DNA, the CDR3 is TGTGCCAGCAGTTACTCGGGTAATGCGGTTCGGACGGATACGCAGTATTTT.

The table lists this clonotype with a few counts. V usage is TRBV7-2 and J usage is TRBJ2-3; D gene ambiguous. The germline CDR1 and CDR2 sequences are SGHTA and FQGNSA. Trimming stripped 5 bases from V and 6 bases from J, with 9 bases between. This CDR3 has 12 amino acids. The DNA for the CDR3 is TGTGCCAGCAGCCCTATTAGGGATACGCAGTATTTT. Protein product: CASSPIRDTQYF.

The chain couples TRBV6-2 or TRBV6-3 to TRBJ2-7, with 7 bases aligning to TRBD1. The CDR3 sequence is 13 residues long. Germline V gene data show CDR1 as MNHEY and CDR2 as SVGEGT. V trimming: 5 bases; J trimming: 5 bases; junction bases outside the gene matches: 6. The chain's CDR3 is CASSDREIHEQYF. As DNA, the CDR3 is TGTGCCAGCAGTGACAGGGAAATCCACGAGCAGTACTTC.

This sequence joins TRBV27 and TRBJ2-1; D gene unclear. The CDR3 totals 13 residues. Trimming took off 3 bases at V and 4 bases at J, with 7 bases between the two ends. Per the germline V gene, CDR1 is MNHEY and CDR2 is SMNVEV (reference sequence). CDR3 residues: CASSFTEYNEQFF. In DNA, the CDR3 is TGTGCCAGCAGTTTTACCGAATACAATGAGCAGTTCTTC.